This T cell receptor beta chain was captured by sequencing in a study of T-cell memory formation after mild COVID-19. Findings and caveats of the study: Cross-reactive memory apparently joined, as some responding clones appeared in pre-infection memory.

The authors produced TCR alpha and TCR beta cDNA libraries with sample barcodes and UMIs by 5'RACE using constant-segment primers. TCRdb analysed the 5' RACE reads with MiXCR anew, one entry per CDR3 protein. The profile shows fewer than 250,000 distinct CDR3 sequences, 27% of them singletons. This clonotype was seen a few times. Its target is unknown. V gave up 5 bases and J gave up 9 bases, with 17 bases separating them. Germline assignment: CDR1 SEHNR and CDR2 FQNEAQ (reference sequence). CDR3 length equals 15 residues. The gene calls are TRBV7-9 and TRBJ1-6; tentatively, D is TRBD1 (6 bases). This TCR was recovered from an adult woman who had mild COVID-19 (a few samples of this study predate the infection). Cell type and time point are not known. Sequencing was carried out using PBMCs or a T cell subset sorted from them (not recorded which). The CDR3 region has the DNA TGTGCCAGCAGCCCAGGTGGGCAGGGGTTTTCACCCCTCCACTTT. Its translation: CASSPGGQGFSPLHF.